One and the same sample provided the 29 T cell receptor beta chains below, sequenced in a study of OX40 agonist ivuxolimab in advanced cancers. Clones were sequenced by immunoSEQ multiplex PCR, and TCRdb holds only the in-frame ones, with some missing. Of 70,000 to 95,000 clones in the sample, approximately 94% were seen once. The material was CD4+ or CD8+ T cells sorted from blood, obtained in a trial of the OX40 agonist ivuxolimab. These receptors were collected from an adult with an advanced solid tumor such as melanoma, head and neck, liver or kidney cancer.

This chain uses TRBV4-1 with TRBJ2-1; no clear D gene. The CDR3 is made up of 14 amino acids. Germline-derived CDR1 and CDR2 are MGHRA and YSYEKL. The V end was cut by 4 bases, the J end by 2 bases, with 9 bases between. The CDR3 DNA sequence: TGCGCCAGCAGCCCCCGACAAGCCTACAATGAGCAGTTCTTC. Amino acids: CASSPRQAYNEQFF.

The chain joins TRBV2 to TRBJ2-7, with a possible D match to TRBD1 (5 bases). This CDR3 comprises 17 residues. The V end lost 0 bases, the J end lost 6 bases, and 21 bases lay between the germline ends. Germline V gene sequence: CDR1 SNHLY, CDR2 FYNNEI. CDR3: CASSEARAQGLGREQYF. CDR3 in DNA: TGTGCCAGCAGTGAAGCTCGGGCTCAGGGCTTAGGACGCGAGCAGTACTTC.

Here the CDR3 reads CASSLFFDNGTPRPEAFF. CDR3 DNA: TGTGCCAGCAGTTTATTTTTCGACAACGGGACCCCAAGGCCTGAAGCTTTCTTT. V is TRBV27 and J is TRBJ1-1; D perhaps matches TRBD1 (5 bases). The ends were cut back, 1 base at V and 6 bases at J, with 24 bases in the middle. The germline V gene encodes CDR1 MNHEY and CDR2 SMNVEV (reference sequence). The CDR3 length is 18 residues.

The CDR3 region is CASSLTYDYGYTF. The CDR3 DNA sequence: TGTGCCAGCAGTTTGACTTATGACTATGGCTACACCTTC. The gene calls are TRBV27 and TRBJ1-2; D is uncertain. The CDR3 is 13 amino acids. The germline V and J ends were trimmed by 3 bases and 3 bases, with 8 bases remaining between them. CDR1 and CDR2 (germline): MNHEY, SMNVEV (reference sequence).

Comments on this clone: The sample contains more than one DNA sequence encoding this CDR3. This rearrangement joins TRBV27 to TRBJ2-3; the D is unclear. Germline V CDR1 and CDR2: MNHEY, SMNVEV (reference sequence). The CDR3 runs to 11 residues. Trimming shortened V by 4 bases and J by 2 bases, and 1 base separated the two germline ends. The CDR3: CASSSTDTQYF. Here the CDR3 DNA reads TGTGCCAGCAGTTCCACAGATACGCAGTATTTT.

The CDR3 DNA is TGTGCCAGCAGCTTGGACGGTTTAAATTCACCCCTCCACTTT. Residues: CASSLDGLNSPLHF. J is TRBJ1-6 and V is TRBV5-4; D unclear. The V gene lost 0 bases and the J gene lost 7 bases, with 8 bases spanning the gap. Germline lookup yields CDR1 SGHNT and CDR2 YYREEE (reference sequence). This CDR3 has 14 amino acids.

The chain links TRBV19 to TRBJ1-5; tentative D call: TRBD1 (5 bases). V gave up 3 bases and J gave up 8 bases, with 11 bases separating them. Germline CDR1 is LNHDA and CDR2 is SQIVND (reference sequence). CDR3 length equals 13 residues. The CDR3 sequence: CASSIEGIEPQHF. CDR3 DNA sequence: TGTGCCAGTAGTATTGAGGGGATCGAGCCCCAGCATTTT. Full variable domain (missing parts from reference TRBV19 and TRBJ1-5): DGGITQSPKYLFRKEGQNVTLSCEQNLNHDAMYWYRQDPGQGLRLIYYSQIVNDFQKGDIAEGYSVSREKKESFPLTVTSAQKNPTAFYLCASSIEGIEPQHFGDGTRLSIL.

The sample holds one count of this clone. The chain uses TRBV18 and TRBJ2-5; no definite D call. This CDR3 has 17 amino acids. From germline, CDR1 is KGHSH and CDR2 LQKENI. The V gene lost 3 bases and the J gene lost 1 base, with 18 bases spanning the gap. CDR3 in DNA: TGTGCCAGCTCACCGTCGGGCGCGAGTTCCATCCAAGAGACCCAGTACTTC. It translates to CASSPSGASSIQETQYF. Full variable domain (rest looked up from reference TRBV18 and TRBJ2-5): NAGVMQNPRHLVRRRGQEARLRCSPMKGHSHVYWYRQLPEEGLKFMVYLQKENIIDESGMPKERFSAEFPKEGPSILRIQQVVRGDSAAYFCASSPSGASSIQETQYFGPGTRLLVL.

This chain connects TRBV28 to TRBJ1-5, with D unclear. The CDR3 runs to 15 residues. Germline CDR1 is MDHEN and CDR2 is SYDVKM. V lost 3 bases to trimming and J lost 5 bases, with 14 bases between them. The CDR3 reads CASSFRVIHDQPQHF. The CDR3 bases are TGTGCCAGCAGTTTTCGAGTCATTCACGATCAGCCCCAGCATTTT.

The gene calls are TRBV7-3 and TRBJ1-1, with D perhaps TRBD1 (6 bases). The germline gives CDR1 SGHTA, CDR2 FQGTGA. V shed 5 bases and J shed 11 bases, with 24 bases lying between them. This CDR3 comprises 15 residues. As DNA, the CDR3 is TGTGCCAGCAGCCCCTTTGGGGGGGCGCGGGTTACGGCTTTCTTT. Residues: CASSPFGGARVTAFF.

V usage is TRBV27 and J usage is TRBJ2-1; unclear D gene. Germline V gene lookup returns CDR1 MNHEY and CDR2 SMNVEV (reference sequence). V dropped 6 bases and J dropped 7 bases, with 10 bases sitting between them. The CDR3 is 12 amino acids. The CDR3: CASSPGLNEQFF. CDR3 coding DNA: TGTGCCAGCAGCCCGGGTCTAAATGAGCAGTTCTTC.

The CDR3 DNA follows: TGTGCCAGCGGACAAACAGGGTTCACCTTC. This encodes CASGQTGFTF. J is TRBJ1-2 and V is TRBV5-6; a weak D match, TRBD1 (6 bases). Trimming cost V 7 bases and J 13 bases, with 14 bases left between them. CDR1 and CDR2 (germline): SGHDT, YYEEEE. The length of the CDR3 is 10 residues. Full variable domain (missing parts from reference TRBV5-6 and TRBJ1-2): DAGVTQSPTHLIKTRGQQVTLRCSPKSGHDTVSWYQQALGQGPQFIFQYYEEEERQRGNFPDRFSGHQFPNYSSELNVNALLLGDSALYLCASGQTGFTFGSGTRLTVV.

The V gene is TRBV14, the J gene TRBJ2-3, with D tentatively TRBD2 (5 bases). V was shortened by 4 bases and J by 6 bases, with 23 bases between the two germline ends. This CDR3 is 17 amino acids long. Germline V gene lookup returns CDR1 SGHDN and CDR2 FVKESK. For the CDR3, the DNA is TGTGCCAGCAGCCCTACCCCCCGATGGGAGCCCCAGGATACGCAGTATTTT. Amino acid sequence: CASSPTPRWEPQDTQYF.

CDR3 DNA: TGTGCCAGCGGGACAGGGCCACACGAGCAGTACTTC. Its translation: CASGTGPHEQYF. The rearrangement links TRBV7-7 to TRBJ2-7; 9 bases align to TRBD1. The CDR3 is 12 amino acids. V shed 8 bases and J 5 bases; nucleotides not matched to a gene: 4. Looked up from germline, CDR1 is SSHAT and CDR2 is FNYEAQ (reference sequence).

This rearrangement joins TRBV4-1 to TRBJ1-3; D remains ambiguous. The CDR3 is 16 amino acids. CDR1 and CDR2 (germline): MGHRA, YSYEKL. V lost 1 base and J lost 0, with 10 bases in between. CDR3 loop: CASSQVSGSSGNTIYF. For the CDR3, the DNA is TGCGCCAGCAGCCAAGTTTCCGGAAGCTCTGGAAACACCATATATTTT.

This chain connects TRBV4-1 to TRBJ1-6; TRBD1 might be the D (6 bases). This CDR3 spans 15 amino acids. Germline loops: CDR1 MGHRA, CDR2 YSYEKL. V lost 5 bases and J 6 bases, leaving 14 bases between the germline ends. The CDR3 coding sequence is TGCGCCAGCAGCGCCGAGACAGGCAGTAATTCACCCCTCCACTTT. This translates into CASSAETGSNSPLHF.

This chain connects TRBV5-1 to TRBJ2-1; D not resolved. Trimming pared 0 bases from V and 2 bases from J, leaving 9 bases between. The CDR3 spans 15 residues. Germline V gene lookup returns CDR1 SGHRS and CDR2 YFSETQ. CDR3 bases: TGCGCCAGCAGCTTGGATGCGGAGCCCTACAATGAGCAGTTCTTC. It encodes CASSLDAEPYNEQFF.

V gene TRBV4-1 combines with J gene TRBJ1-4, with a tentative D call TRBD1 (6 bases). The germline CDR1 and CDR2 sequences are MGHRA and YSYEKL. CDR3 size: 15 residues. V was trimmed by 1 base and J by 6 bases, leaving 12 bases between them. CDR3 sequence: CASSQGWGADEKLFF. The CDR3 DNA reads as TGCGCCAGCAGCCAAGGATGGGGGGCCGATGAAAAACTGTTTTTT.

This clone was seen only once. This chain uses TRBV19 with TRBJ1-4; 8 bases agree with TRBD1. The CDR3 runs to 13 residues. V was pared by 6 bases and J by 6 bases, with 3 bases of the junction left unmatched. The germline V gene encodes CDR1 LNHDA and CDR2 SQIVND (reference sequence). CDR3 protein: CASREQGDEKLFF. The CDR3 region has the DNA TGTGCCAGTAGGGAACAGGGGGATGAAAAACTGTTTTTT.

This rearrangement joins TRBV4-3 to TRBJ1-2; no firm D call. V lost 1 base, J lost 8 bases, and 5 bases lay in between. This CDR3 contains 11 residues. Germline assignment: CDR1 LGHNA and CDR2 YSLEER. The CDR3 DNA reads as TGCGCCAGCAGCCAAGCGGGGGGCTACACCTTC. Its protein product is CASSQAGGYTF.

The rearrangement links TRBV27 to TRBJ1-2; perhaps TRBD1 as D (6 bases). Trimming pared 2 bases from V and 5 bases from J, leaving 18 bases between. Germline loops: CDR1 MNHEY, CDR2 SMNVEV (reference sequence). The CDR3 is made up of 16 amino acids. For the CDR3, the DNA is TGTGCCAGCAGTTTAAGTACGGGGTCAGGGGTATATGGCTACACCTTC. Residues: CASSLSTGSGVYGYTF.

The CDR3 reads CAWGHNTEAFF. Written as DNA, the CDR3 is TGTGCCTGGGGACATAACACTGAAGCTTTCTTT. The chain carries TRBV30 and TRBJ1-1; D is possibly TRBD1 (5 bases). The CDR3 runs to 11 residues. Germline V gene lookup returns CDR1 GTSNPN and CDR2 SVGIG (reference sequence). Trimming removed 5 bases at V and 2 bases at J, with 6 bases between. Drawing the rest from reference TRBV30 and TRBJ1-1, the complete variable domain is SQTIHQWPATLVQPVGSPLSLECTVEGTSNPNLYWYRQAAGRGLQLLFYSVGIGQISSEVPQNLSASRPQDRQFILSSKKLLLSDSGFYLCAWGHNTEAFFGQGTRLTVV.

V and J are TRBV5-4 and TRBJ2-1; 7 nucleotides match TRBD2. There are 17 residues in the CDR3. The V gene's germline CDR1 is SGHNT and CDR2 YYREEE (reference sequence). V shed 3 bases and J 2 bases; nucleotides not matched to a gene: 11. The CDR3 region is CASSCPGWGTTYNEQFF. The DNA of the CDR3 is TGTGCCAGCAGCTGCCCTGGGTGGGGGACTACCTACAATGAGCAGTTCTTC.

The chain joins TRBV7-9 to TRBJ2-2; D is unresolved. Trimming took off 7 bases at V and 7 bases at J, with 16 bases between the two ends. The CDR3 sequence is 14 residues long. Germline loops: CDR1 SEHNR, CDR2 FQNEAQ (reference sequence). The CDR3 DNA sequence: TGTGCCAGCAACCCCTTTGGGGTTGTCGGGGAGCTGTTTTTT. The encoded protein is CASNPFGVVGELFF.

This sequence joins TRBV6-4 and TRBJ2-2; D is ambiguous. The V end was cut by 1 base, the J end by 6 bases, with 9 bases between. The germline V gene encodes CDR1 MRHNA and CDR2 SNTAGT. The CDR3 is 14 residues long. The CDR3: CASSDLQASGELFF. In DNA form, the CDR3 reads TGTGCCAGCAGTGACTTGCAGGCGTCCGGGGAGCTGTTTTTT.

The chain is built from TRBV11-2 and TRBJ2-7; D possibly corresponds to TRBD2 (6 bases). The CDR3 is 15 residues long. The germline V and J ends were trimmed by 5 bases and 4 bases, with 18 bases remaining between them. The germline CDR1 and CDR2 sequences are SGHAT and FQNNGV. CDR3 coding DNA: TGTGCCAGCAGCCCCACCGGAGGGCCGGTGTACGAGCAGTACTTC. The encoded protein is CASSPTGGPVYEQYF.

The chain combines TRBV7-9 with TRBJ1-2, with D unresolved. The CDR3 is made up of 15 amino acids. With 1 base removed from V and 1 base from J, the gap between germline ends came to 10 bases. Germline V lookup: CDR1 SEHNR, CDR2 FQNEAQ (reference sequence). CDR3 sequence reads: CASSLEYKYNYGYTF. CDR3 sequence (DNA): TGTGCCAGCAGCTTAGAGTACAAGTATAACTATGGCTACACCTTC. Full variable domain (outside the CDR3, taken from reference TRBV7-9 and TRBJ1-2): DTGVSQNPRHKITKRGQNVTFRCDPISEHNRLYWYRQTLGQGPEFLTYFQNEAQLEKSRLLSDRFSAERPKGSFSTLEIQRTEQGDSAMYLCASSLEYKYNYGYTFGSGTRLTVV.

This clone was seen a single time. The chain has TRBV11-3 and TRBJ2-2; perhaps TRBD2 as D (5 bases). Germline lookup yields CDR1 SGHNT and CDR2 YENEEA. CDR3 length equals 18 residues. The V end was cut by 3 bases, the J end by 7 bases, with 24 bases between. The CDR3 is CASSFGPLLGVRGGELFF. CDR3 in DNA: TGTGCCAGCAGCTTTGGCCCCCTTTTGGGCGTACGGGGCGGGGAGCTGTTTTTT. Variable domain in full (rest from reference TRBV11-3 and TRBJ2-2): EAGVVQSPRYKIIEKKQPVAFWCNPISGHNTLYWYLQNLGQGPELLIRYENEEAVDDSQLPKDRFSAERLKGVDSTLKIQPAELGDSAVYLCASSFGPLLGVRGGELFFGEGSRLTVL.

V is TRBV9 and J is TRBJ2-3; 13 bases align to TRBD2. Looked up from germline, CDR1 is SGDLS and CDR2 is YYNGEE. There are 15 residues in the CDR3. The V and J ends lost 6 bases and 3 bases, in that order; junction bases with no gene match: 4. This chain's CDR3 is CASKEGLAGTDTQYF. The CDR3 bases are TGTGCCAGCAAAGAGGGACTAGCGGGGACAGATACGCAGTATTTT.